These 3 T cell receptor beta chains originate from one sample sequenced in a study of beta chain features in type 1 diabetes. Expressed TCRB transcripts got sequenced, as all isolated RNA was reverse transcribed. Some clones are missing from TCRdb's copy, which holds only in-frame ones; the method was immunoSEQ multiplex PCR. The sample consists of over 300,000 clones, 7.5% to 9% of them appearing once. The sample consisted of central memory CD4+ T cells from blood. Receptors originate from a woman under 30 in good health.

The V call is TRBV18, the J call TRBJ2-1; D is unresolved. V shed 4 bases and J shed 4 bases, with 8 bases lying between them. Germline V gene sequence: CDR1 KGHSH, CDR2 LQKENI. The length of the CDR3 is 13 residues. CDR3 amino acids: CASSLPEYNEQFF. Written as DNA, the CDR3 is TGTGCCAGCTCACTCCCGGAGTACAATGAGCAGTTCTTC.

At least ten counts were recorded for this clone. The gene calls are TRBV23-1 and TRBJ2-5; 10 nucleotides match TRBD1. TRBV23-1 is assigned to the ORF class and has an uncertain function. The length of the CDR3 is 16 residues. Losses at the gene ends were 2 bases for V and 5 bases for J; bases not matched to a gene: 8. CDR3 nucleotide sequence: TGCGCCAGCAGTCAACACCCCCGGGACAGGGGTGAGACCCAGTACTTC. Its translation: CASSQHPRDRGETQYF.

A few counts support this clone. The chain carries TRBV28 and TRBJ2-1; D call uncertain. Germline V gene sequence: CDR1 MDHEN, CDR2 SYDVKM. V was trimmed by 8 bases and J by 0 bases, leaving 11 bases between them. The CDR3 has 14 residues. CDR3 bases: TGTGCCAGCGTAGGTCAGAGCTCCTACAATGAGCAGTTCTTC. Residues: CASVGQSSYNEQFF.